These T cell receptor beta chains were read from a single sample in a study of T cells after yellow fever vaccination. Via MiXCR, TCRdb re-called the 5' RACE reads, giving one row per CDR3 protein. The sample has around 100,000 distinct CDR3 sequences, roughly 8.9% seen once; the top ten hold 25%. The input for sequencing was CD8+ T cells sorted from PBMCs, taken 45 days after the yellow fever booster vaccination. Receptor source: a man younger than 45 who received the YFV17D yellow fever vaccine. The CDR3 runs from the conserved cysteine through the conserved F or W. The D gene is left open where the match is weak. Expanded clones are given a class, and other clones once, few, many or no size at all.

- | TRBJ2-4 | TRBD1 | TRBV6-4 | TGTGCCAGCAGCCACGACAGGGAGCGAGACTTC | CASSHDRERDF
many | TRBJ2-7 | - | TRBV25-1 | TGTGCCAGCAGTGTAAACTCCTACGAGCAGTACTTC | CASSVNSYEQYF
many | TRBJ2-4 | - | TRBV29-1 | TGCAGCGCCAAAGGGAACATTCAGTACTTC | CSAKGNIQYF
once | TRBJ2-1 | TRBD2 | TRBV5-4 | TGTGCCAGCAGCTTGGATGGGAATAGCGGGAGGAATGAGCAGTTCTTC | CASSLDGNSGRNEQFF
many | TRBJ2-5 | TRBD1 | TRBV18 | TGTGCCAGCTCACCACCGGATCCGGGACAGGGACCCCAAGAGACCCAGTACTTC | CASSPPDPGQGPQETQYF
few | TRBJ1-1 | - | TRBV25-1 | TGTGCCAGCAGTTCGTTAACAAGGAACACTGAAGCTTTCTTT | CASSSLTRNTEAFF
many | TRBJ2-4 | - | TRBV28 | TGTGCCAGCAGTTTCGACAGGCTGTTAGCCAAAAACATTCAGTACTTC | CASSFDRLLAKNIQYF
many | TRBJ2-5 | TRBD2 | TRBV20-1 | TGCAGTGCAAGGGGCGGGAGTGTCCCCCAGTCCCAGTACTTC | CSARGGSVPQSQYF
many | TRBJ2-7 | TRBD2 | TRBV5-1 | TGCGCCAGCAGCTTTACTAGCGGGGGGCCCCACGAGCAGTACTTC | CASSFTSGGPHEQYF
many | TRBJ2-1 | TRBD2 | TRBV20-1 | TGCAGTGCTAGTCCGGGACTAGGTGCGAATGAGCAGTTCTTC | CSASPGLGANEQFF
many | TRBJ2-7 | - | TRBV5-1 | TGCGCCAGCAGAATAAGCGTTGTAGGGATCTACGAGCAGTACTTC | CASRISVVGIYEQYF
once | TRBJ2-7 | TRBD1 | TRBV10-3 | TGTGCCATCAGTGGAGGGGACAGGGGCTTTCGCTCCTACGAGCAGTACTTC | CAISGGDRGFRSYEQYF
many | TRBJ2-5 | TRBD1 | TRBV28 | TGTGCCATCTCACCCGGGACAGAAGAGACCCAGTACTTC | CAISPGTEETQYF
many | TRBJ1-1 | - | TRBV5-4 | TGTGCCAGCAGCCGGACCCAGGGCGGCACTGAAGCTTTCTTT | CASSRTQGGTEAFF
- | TRBJ2-1 | - | TRBV20-1 | TGCAGTGCTAGAGATCTGAGGGGTGAGCAGTTCTTC | CSARDLRGEQFF
many | TRBJ2-3 | - | TRBV4-2 | TGTGCCAGCAGCCCCGAGGGGGCAGATACGCAGTATTTT | CASSPEGADTQYF
many | TRBJ1-5 | TRBD1 | TRBV12-3/TRBV12-4 | TGTGCCAGCAGCCTCGGGACAGGGGGAGTTCAGCCCCAGCATTTT | CASSLGTGGVQPQHF
many | TRBJ2-5 | TRBD1 | TRBV29-1 | TGCAGCGTGATGCAAACAGGGGGCTCCCAAGAGACCCAGTACTTC | CSVMQTGGSQETQYF
many | TRBJ2-7 | - | TRBV29-1 | TGCAGCGTTGAAGATGACGGCCCCTACGAGCAGTACTTC | CSVEDDGPYEQYF
many | TRBJ2-1 | - | TRBV7-9 | TGTGCCAGCAGCTTATACCCAGACAATGAGCAGTTCTTC | CASSLYPDNEQFF
many | TRBJ2-5 | TRBD2 | TRBV29-1 | TGCAGCGTTGAAGTTCTAGCGGGAGGCCAAGAGACCCAGTACTTC | CSVEVLAGGQETQYF
many | TRBJ2-3 | - | TRBV6-5 | TGTGCCACCCAGGCAGATACGCAGTATTTT | CATQADTQYF
many | TRBJ2-7 | - | TRBV10-3 | TGTGCCTTAAGGCCAGGGCCCTCCAGTTGGCAGTACTTC | CALRPGPSSWQYF
many | TRBJ2-1 | TRBD2 | TRBV12-3/TRBV12-4 | TGTGCCAGCAGTTTAATACTAGCGGACAATGAGCAGTTCTTC | CASSLILADNEQFF
many | TRBJ1-2 | - | TRBV29-1 | TGCAGCGTCCAGGACAGTTCTGATGGCTACACCTTC | CSVQDSSDGYTF
- | TRBJ2-7 | TRBD2 | TRBV15 | TGTGCCACCAGCAGAGTTTCAGCGGGAGGTTACGAGCAGTACTTC | CATSRVSAGGYEQYF
many | TRBJ2-7 | - | TRBV28 | TGTGCCAGCAATCTCGGTGGGTACGAGCAGTACTTC | CASNLGGYEQYF
many | TRBJ2-7 | TRBD2 | TRBV6-1 | TGTGCCTCATCTTTGACTAGCGAGTCCTACGAGCAGTACTTC | CASSLTSESYEQYF
many | TRBJ1-3 | - | TRBV7-2 | TGTGCCAGCAGCTCAACTATCGCAAACACCATATATTTT | CASSSTIANTIYF
many | TRBJ2-1 | TRBD1 | TRBV7-2 | TGTGCCAGCAGCGAATGGGACAGGGGGAAGGATGAGCAGTTCTTC | CASSEWDRGKDEQFF
many | TRBJ2-7 | TRBD2 | TRBV7-2 | TGTGCCAGCAGCTTAGTCGGCGGGAGGGCTTCCTACGAGCAGTACTTC | CASSLVGGRASYEQYF
many | TRBJ2-7 | - | TRBV12-3/TRBV12-4 | TGTGCCAGCAGTTTGGGGTTTGGGGACTACGAGCAGTACTTC | CASSLGFGDYEQYF
few | TRBJ2-1 | - | TRBV21-1 | TGTGCCAGCAGCTTACGGGACAGGGTATACAATGAGCAGTTCTTC | CASSLRDRVYNEQFF
few | TRBJ2-7 | TRBD2 | TRBV7-2 | TGTGCCAGCAGCCCTAGCGGGACGTACGAGCAGTACTTC | CASSPSGTYEQYF
many | TRBJ2-7 | - | TRBV10-3 | TGTGCCATCAGTGGGGACTCTACCTACGAGCAGTACTTC | CAISGDSTYEQYF
many | TRBJ2-1 | TRBD2 | TRBV27 | TGTGCCAGCAGCCGGGGGACTAGCGCTTCCTACAATGAGCAGTTCTTC | CASSRGTSASYNEQFF
many | TRBJ1-5 | - | TRBV29-1 | TGCAGCGTTGAAGGGTCCGCACAGAATAGCAATCAGCCCCAGCATTTT | CSVEGSAQNSNQPQHF